Sequencing of this T cell receptor beta chain was carried out in a study of cytomegalovirus exposure and HLA in healthy donors. Study-wide results and caveats: According to a later analysis, most TCR beta chains associated with CMV appeared HLA-restricted. The productive fraction for most TCR beta V segments was about 90% or about 30% in an earlier analysis.

The ends lost 0 bases at V and 0 bases at J; junction bases unmatched: 14. The CDR3 sequence is 20 residues long. Per germline, CDR1 LNHNV and CDR2 YYDKDF (reference sequence). This clone was seen a single time. Its antigen is currently unknown. Amplification used 60 Vbeta primers and 13 Jbeta primers. Method: immunoSEQ multiplex PCR; TCRdb's copy keeps in-frame clones and lacks some. The table shows about 140,000 clones, with 80% to 90% occurring only once. Each donor was healthy, and each was a bone marrow donor. Sequencing input: PBMCs. V is TRBV15 and J is TRBJ2-1, with 7 bases that match TRBD2. This TCR came from a woman in her twenties or thirties in good health and CMV-seronegative. In nucleotides, the CDR3 is TGTGCCACCAGCAGAGATAGCGGGCTAGCGGTTAGCCCCTCCTACAATGAGCAGTTCTTC. Its translation: CATSRDSGLAVSPSYNEQFF.